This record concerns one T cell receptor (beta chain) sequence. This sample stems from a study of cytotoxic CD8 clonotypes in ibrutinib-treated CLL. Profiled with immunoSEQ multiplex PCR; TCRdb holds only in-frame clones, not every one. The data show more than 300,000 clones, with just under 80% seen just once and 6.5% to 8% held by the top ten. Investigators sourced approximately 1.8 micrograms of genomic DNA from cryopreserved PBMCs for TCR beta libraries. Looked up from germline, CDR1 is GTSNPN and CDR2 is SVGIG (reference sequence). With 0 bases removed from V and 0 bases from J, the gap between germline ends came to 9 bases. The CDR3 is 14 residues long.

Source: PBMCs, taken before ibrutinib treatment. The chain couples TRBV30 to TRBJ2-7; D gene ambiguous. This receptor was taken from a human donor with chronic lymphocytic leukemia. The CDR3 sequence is CAWSVRRFSYEQYF. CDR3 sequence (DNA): TGTGCCTGGAGTGTACGGAGATTCTCCTACGAGCAGTACTTC. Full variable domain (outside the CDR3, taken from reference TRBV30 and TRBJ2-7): SQTIHQWPATLVQPVGSPLSLECTVEGTSNPNLYWYRQAAGRGLQLLFYSVGIGQISSEVPQNLSASRPQDRQFILSSKKLLLSDSGFYLCAWSVRRFSYEQYFGPGTRLTVT.